Many counts were recorded for the clone carrying this T cell receptor beta chain. The target antigen is unknown. It was at first hyperthyroidism diagnosis, before any ophthalmopathy symptoms, that the blood sample was taken. The PBMCs studied were ones that came from 10 ml fresh peripheral blood. This entry belongs to a study of T cells in Graves' hyperthyroidism and ophthalmopathy. Study-level results: Blood also showed most of the thyroid clonotypes that were expanded above 0.001.

Trimming removed 4 bases from V and 8 bases from J, with 17 bases in between. There are 14 residues in the CDR3. TCR beta CDR3 sequences were amplified from RNA transcripts. When the TCR CDR3 underwent first-round RT-PCR, the HTBI primer set was used. TCRdb recomputed calls from the multiplex PCR reads with MiXCR, one row per CDR3 protein. Among hundreds of thousands of distinct CDR3 sequences listed, roughly 14% were seen once. The chain employs TRBV12-3 or TRBV12-4 and TRBJ1-2, with D possibly TRBD1 on 6 matching bases. This clonotype originated in a woman in her 30s with Graves' hyperthyroidism that later progressed to Graves' ophthalmopathy. Input material: blood. For the CDR3, the DNA is TGTGCCAGCAGTTGGGACTCCAGGGGCCTCGGCTACACCTTC. Its protein is CASSWDSRGLGYTF.